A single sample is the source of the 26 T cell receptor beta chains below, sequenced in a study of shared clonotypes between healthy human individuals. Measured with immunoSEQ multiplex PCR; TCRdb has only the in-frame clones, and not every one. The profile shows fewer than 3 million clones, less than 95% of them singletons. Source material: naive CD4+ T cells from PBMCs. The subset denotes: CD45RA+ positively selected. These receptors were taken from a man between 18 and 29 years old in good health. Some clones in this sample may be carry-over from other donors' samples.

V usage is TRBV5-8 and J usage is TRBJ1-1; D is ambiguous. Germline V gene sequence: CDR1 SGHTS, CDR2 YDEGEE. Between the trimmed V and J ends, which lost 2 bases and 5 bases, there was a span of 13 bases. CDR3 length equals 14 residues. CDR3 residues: CASSLLGAGTEAFF. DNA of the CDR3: TGTGCCAGCAGCTTATTGGGCGCGGGGACTGAAGCTTTCTTT.

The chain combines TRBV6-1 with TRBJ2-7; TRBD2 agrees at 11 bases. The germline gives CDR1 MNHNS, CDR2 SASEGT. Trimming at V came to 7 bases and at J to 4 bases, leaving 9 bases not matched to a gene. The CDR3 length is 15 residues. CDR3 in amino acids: CASTGGTSGAYEQYF. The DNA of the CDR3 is TGTGCCAGCACCGGAGGGACTAGCGGAGCGTACGAGCAGTACTTC.

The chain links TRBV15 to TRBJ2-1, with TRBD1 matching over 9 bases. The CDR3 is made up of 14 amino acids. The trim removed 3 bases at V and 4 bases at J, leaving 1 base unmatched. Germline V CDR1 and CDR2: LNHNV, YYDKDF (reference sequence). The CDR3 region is CATSSGTGYNEQFF. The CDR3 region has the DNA TGTGCCACCAGCAGCGGGACAGGGTACAATGAGCAGTTCTTC.

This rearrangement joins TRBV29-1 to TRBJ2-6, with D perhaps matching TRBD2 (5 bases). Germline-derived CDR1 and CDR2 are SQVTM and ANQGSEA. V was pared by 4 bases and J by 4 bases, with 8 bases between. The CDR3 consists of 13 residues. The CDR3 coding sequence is TGCAGCGTTGCGGGAACCGGGGCCAACGTCCTGACTTTC. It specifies CSVAGTGANVLTF.

CDR3 coding DNA: TGTGCCAGCTCACCAGGAGACCATGGCTACACCTTC. Translated, it gives CASSPGDHGYTF. V is TRBV18 and J is TRBJ1-2; no reliable D call. V lost 2 bases and J lost 6, with 7 bases in between. Germline-derived CDR1 and CDR2 are KGHSH and LQKENI. The CDR3 runs 12 residues. Full variable domain (remainder filled in from reference TRBV18 and TRBJ1-2): NAGVMQNPRHLVRRRGQEARLRCSPMKGHSHVYWYRQLPEEGLKFMVYLQKENIIDESGMPKERFSAEFPKEGPSILRIQQVVRGDSAAYFCASSPGDHGYTFGSGTRLTVV.

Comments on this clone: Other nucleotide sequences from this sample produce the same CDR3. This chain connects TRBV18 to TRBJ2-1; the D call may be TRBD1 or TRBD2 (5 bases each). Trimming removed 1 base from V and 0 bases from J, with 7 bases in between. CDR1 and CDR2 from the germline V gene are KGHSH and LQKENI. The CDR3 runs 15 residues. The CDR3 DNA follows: TGTGCCAGCTCACCACTTGGGGGCTCCTACAATGAGCAGTTCTTC. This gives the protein CASSPLGGSYNEQFF.

CDR3 in DNA: TGTGCCAGCAGTTTAAGGCGGGGTTCCTCCTACGAGCAGTACTTC. Translation: CASSLRRGSSYEQYF. The chain carries TRBV27 and TRBJ2-7; perhaps TRBD2 as D (6 bases). This CDR3 is 15 amino acids long. Germline CDR1 MNHEY, CDR2 SMNVEV (reference sequence). V lost 2 bases to trimming and J lost 0 bases, with 11 bases between them.

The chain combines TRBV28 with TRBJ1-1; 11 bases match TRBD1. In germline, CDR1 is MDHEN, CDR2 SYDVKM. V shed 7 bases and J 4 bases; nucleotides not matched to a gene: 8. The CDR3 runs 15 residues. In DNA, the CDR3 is TGTGCCAGCACCGTGGGAGGGACAGGGGGCACTGAAGCTTTCTTT. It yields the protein CASTVGGTGGTEAFF.

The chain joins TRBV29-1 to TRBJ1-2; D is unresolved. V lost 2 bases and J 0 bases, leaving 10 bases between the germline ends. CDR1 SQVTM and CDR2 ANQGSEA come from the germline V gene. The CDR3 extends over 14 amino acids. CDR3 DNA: TGCAGCGTTGAACGTAGGGCATCTAACTATGGCTACACCTTC. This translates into CSVERRASNYGYTF.

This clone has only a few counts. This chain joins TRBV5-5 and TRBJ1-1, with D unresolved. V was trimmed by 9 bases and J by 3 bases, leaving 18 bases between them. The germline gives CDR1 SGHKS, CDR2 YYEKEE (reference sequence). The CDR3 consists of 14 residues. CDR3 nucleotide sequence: TGTGCCACCAGAGTTAGCACCCTGGACACTGAAGCTTTCTTT. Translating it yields CATRVSTLDTEAFF.

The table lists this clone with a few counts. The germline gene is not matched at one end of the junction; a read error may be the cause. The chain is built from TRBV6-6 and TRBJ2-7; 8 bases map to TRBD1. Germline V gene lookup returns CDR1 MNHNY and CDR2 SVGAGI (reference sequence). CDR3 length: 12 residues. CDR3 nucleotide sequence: TGTGCCAGCAGCCCGGCCACAGGGGGAACGCACTTC. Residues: CASSPATGGTHF.

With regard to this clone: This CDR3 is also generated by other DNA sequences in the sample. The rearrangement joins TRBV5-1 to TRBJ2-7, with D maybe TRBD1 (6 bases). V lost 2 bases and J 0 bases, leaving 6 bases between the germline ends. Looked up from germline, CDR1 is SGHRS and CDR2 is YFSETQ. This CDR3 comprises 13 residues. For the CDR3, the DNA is TGCGCCAGCAGCTTACAGGGCTCCTACGAGCAGTACTTC. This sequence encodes CASSLQGSYEQYF.

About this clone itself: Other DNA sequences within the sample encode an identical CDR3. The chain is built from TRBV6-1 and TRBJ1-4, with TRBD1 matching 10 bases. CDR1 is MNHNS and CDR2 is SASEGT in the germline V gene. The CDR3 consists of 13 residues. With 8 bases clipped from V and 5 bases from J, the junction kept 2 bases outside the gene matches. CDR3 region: CASSGQGNEKLFF. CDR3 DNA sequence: TGTGCCAGCTCGGGACAGGGGAATGAAAAACTGTTTTTT.

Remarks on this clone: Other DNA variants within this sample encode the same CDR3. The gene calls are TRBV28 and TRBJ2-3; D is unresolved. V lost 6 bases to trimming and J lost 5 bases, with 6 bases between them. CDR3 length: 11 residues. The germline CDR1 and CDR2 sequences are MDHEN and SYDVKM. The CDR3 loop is CASSLRDTQYF. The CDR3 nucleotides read TGTGCCAGCAGCCTACGAGATACGCAGTATTTT.

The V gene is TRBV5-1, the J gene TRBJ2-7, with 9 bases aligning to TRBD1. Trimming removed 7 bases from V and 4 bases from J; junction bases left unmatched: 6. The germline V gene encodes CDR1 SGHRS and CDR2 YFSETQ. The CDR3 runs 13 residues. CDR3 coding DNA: TGCGCCAGCGGGACAGGGAGTGGGTACGAGCAGTACTTC. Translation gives CASGTGSGYEQYF.

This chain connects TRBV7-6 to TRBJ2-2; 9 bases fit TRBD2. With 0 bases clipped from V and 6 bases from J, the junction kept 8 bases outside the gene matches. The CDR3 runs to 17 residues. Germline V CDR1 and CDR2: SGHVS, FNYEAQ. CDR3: CASSLAVVLAGAGELFF. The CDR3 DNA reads TGTGCCAGCAGCTTAGCTGTCGTACTAGCGGGCGCCGGGGAGCTGTTTTTT.

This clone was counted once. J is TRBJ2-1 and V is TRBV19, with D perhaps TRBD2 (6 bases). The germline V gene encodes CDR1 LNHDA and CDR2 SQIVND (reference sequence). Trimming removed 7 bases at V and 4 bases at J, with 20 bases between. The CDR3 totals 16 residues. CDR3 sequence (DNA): TGTGCCAGTAAGGACTCAGGAGGGGACCCATACAATGAGCAGTTCTTC. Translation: CASKDSGGDPYNEQFF.

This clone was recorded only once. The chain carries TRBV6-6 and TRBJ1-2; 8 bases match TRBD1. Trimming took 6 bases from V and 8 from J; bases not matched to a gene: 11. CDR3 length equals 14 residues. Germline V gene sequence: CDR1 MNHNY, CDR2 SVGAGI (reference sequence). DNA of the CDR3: TGTGCCAGCAGAACGCGAATACAGGGGGAAGGCTACACCTTC. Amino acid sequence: CASRTRIQGEGYTF.

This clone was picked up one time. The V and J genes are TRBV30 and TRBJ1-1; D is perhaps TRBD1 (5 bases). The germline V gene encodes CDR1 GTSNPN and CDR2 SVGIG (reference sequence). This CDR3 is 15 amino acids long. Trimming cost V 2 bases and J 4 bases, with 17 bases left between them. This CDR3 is CAWSRPGLVSTEAFF. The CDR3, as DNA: TGTGCCTGGAGTAGGCCAGGGCTGGTTAGCACTGAAGCTTTCTTT.

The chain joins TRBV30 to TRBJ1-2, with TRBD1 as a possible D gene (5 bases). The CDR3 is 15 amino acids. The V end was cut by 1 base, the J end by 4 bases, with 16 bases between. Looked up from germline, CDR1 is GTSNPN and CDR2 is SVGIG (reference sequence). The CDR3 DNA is TGTGCCTGGAGTGAACTTGTCAGGGCCATCTATGGCTACACCTTC. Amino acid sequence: CAWSELVRAIYGYTF.

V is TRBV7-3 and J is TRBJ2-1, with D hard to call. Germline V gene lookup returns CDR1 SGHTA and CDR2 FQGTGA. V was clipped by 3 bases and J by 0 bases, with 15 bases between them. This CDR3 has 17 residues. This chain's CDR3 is CASSLMSSASSYNEQFF. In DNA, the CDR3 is TGTGCCAGCAGCTTGATGAGTTCCGCGAGCTCCTACAATGAGCAGTTCTTC.

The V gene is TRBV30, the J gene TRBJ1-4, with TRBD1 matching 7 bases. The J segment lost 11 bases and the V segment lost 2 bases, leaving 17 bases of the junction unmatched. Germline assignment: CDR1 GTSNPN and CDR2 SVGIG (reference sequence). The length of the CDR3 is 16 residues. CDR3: CAWSPPNRGAGGKLFF. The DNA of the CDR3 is TGTGCCTGGAGTCCACCCAACAGGGGCGCGGGGGGGAAACTGTTTTTT.

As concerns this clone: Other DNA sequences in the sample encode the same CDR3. CDR3 in DNA: TGCGCCAGCAGCTTAGGCACCGGAGCTAGCACAGATACGCAGTATTTT. This encodes CASSLGTGASTDTQYF. This chain joins TRBV5-1 and TRBJ2-3; D unclear. The V end was cut by 2 bases, the J end by 0 bases, with 13 bases between. Germline V gives CDR1 SGHRS, CDR2 YFSETQ. This CDR3 has 16 residues. Supplemented by reference TRBV5-1 and TRBJ2-3, the full variable domain reads KAGVTQTPRYLIKTRGQQVTLSCSPISGHRSVSWYQQTPGQGLQFLFEYFSETQRNKGNFPGRFSGRQFSNSRSEMNVSTLELGDSALYLCASSLGTGASTDTQYFGPGTRLTVL.

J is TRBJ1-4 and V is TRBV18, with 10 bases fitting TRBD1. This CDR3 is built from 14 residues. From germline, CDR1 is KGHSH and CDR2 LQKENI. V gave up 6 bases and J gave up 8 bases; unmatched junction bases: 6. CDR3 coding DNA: TGTGCCAGCTCGCCCGACAGGGGGCGAGAAAAACTGTTTTTT. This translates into CASSPDRGREKLFF.

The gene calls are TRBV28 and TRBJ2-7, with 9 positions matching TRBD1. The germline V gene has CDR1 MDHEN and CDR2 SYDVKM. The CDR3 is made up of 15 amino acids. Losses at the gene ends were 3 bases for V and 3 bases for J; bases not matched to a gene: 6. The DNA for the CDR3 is TGTGCCAGCAGTTTTTCCGGGACAGGGTACTACGAGCAGTACTTC. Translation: CASSFSGTGYYEQYF.

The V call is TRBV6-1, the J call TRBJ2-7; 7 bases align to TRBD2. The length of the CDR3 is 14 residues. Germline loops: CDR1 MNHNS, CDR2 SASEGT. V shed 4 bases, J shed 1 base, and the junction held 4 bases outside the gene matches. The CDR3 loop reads CASSVGGESYEQYF. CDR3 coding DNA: TGTGCCAGCAGTGTTGGGGGGGAGTCCTACGAGCAGTACTTC.